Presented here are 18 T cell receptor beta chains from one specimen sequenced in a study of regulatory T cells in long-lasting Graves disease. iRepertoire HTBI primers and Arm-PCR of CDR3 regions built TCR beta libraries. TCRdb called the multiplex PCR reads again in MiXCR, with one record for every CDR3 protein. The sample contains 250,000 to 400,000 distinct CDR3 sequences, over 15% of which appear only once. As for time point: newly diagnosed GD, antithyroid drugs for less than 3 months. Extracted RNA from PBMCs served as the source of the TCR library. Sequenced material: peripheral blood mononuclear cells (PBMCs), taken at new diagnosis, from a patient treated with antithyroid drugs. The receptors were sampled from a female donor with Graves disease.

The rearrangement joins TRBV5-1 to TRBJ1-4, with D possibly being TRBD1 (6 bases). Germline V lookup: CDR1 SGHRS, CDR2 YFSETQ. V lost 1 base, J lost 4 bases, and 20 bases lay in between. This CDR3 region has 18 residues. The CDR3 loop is CASSLRPPAGAVNEKLFF. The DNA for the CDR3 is TGCGCCAGCAGCTTGAGACCCCCAGCAGGGGCGGTTAATGAAAAACTGTTTTTT.

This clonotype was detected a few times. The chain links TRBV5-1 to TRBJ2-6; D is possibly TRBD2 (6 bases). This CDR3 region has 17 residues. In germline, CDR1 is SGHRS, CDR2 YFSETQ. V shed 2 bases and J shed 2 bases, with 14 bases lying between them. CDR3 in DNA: TGCGCCAGCAGCTTAAGGCAGGGAGGAACTGGGGCCAACGTCCTGACTTTC. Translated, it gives CASSLRQGGTGANVLTF.

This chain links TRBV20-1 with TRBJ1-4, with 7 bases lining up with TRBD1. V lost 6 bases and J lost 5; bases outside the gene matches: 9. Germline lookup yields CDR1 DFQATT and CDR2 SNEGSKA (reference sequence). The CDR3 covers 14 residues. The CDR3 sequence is CSAPRNRGNEKLFF. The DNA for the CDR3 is TGCAGTGCCCCCCGGAACAGGGGAAATGAAAAACTGTTTTTT.

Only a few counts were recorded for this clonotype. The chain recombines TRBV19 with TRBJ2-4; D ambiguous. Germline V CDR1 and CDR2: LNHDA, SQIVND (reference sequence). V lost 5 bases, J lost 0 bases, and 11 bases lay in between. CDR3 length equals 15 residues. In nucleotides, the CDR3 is TGTGCCAGTAGTGTTGCACCCAGAGCCAAAAACATTCAGTACTTC. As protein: CASSVAPRAKNIQYF.

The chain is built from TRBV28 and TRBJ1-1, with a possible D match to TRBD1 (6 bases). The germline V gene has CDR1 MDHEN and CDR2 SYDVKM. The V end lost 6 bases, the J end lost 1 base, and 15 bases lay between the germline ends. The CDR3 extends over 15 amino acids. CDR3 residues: CASRLTGQRNTEAFF. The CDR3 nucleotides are TGTGCCAGCAGGCTGACAGGCCAAAGGAACACTGAAGCTTTCTTT.

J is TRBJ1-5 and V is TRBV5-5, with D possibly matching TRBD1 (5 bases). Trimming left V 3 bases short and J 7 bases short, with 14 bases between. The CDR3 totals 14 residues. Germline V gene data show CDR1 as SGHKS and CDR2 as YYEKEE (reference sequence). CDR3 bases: TGTGCCAGCAGCTCGTGGGGCAGTGGGCAGCCCCAGCATTTT. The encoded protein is CASSSWGSGQPQHF.

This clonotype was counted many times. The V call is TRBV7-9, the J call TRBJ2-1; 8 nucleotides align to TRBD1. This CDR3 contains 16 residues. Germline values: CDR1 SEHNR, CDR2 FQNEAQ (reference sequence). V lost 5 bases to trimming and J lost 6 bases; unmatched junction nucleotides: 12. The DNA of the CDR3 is TGTGCCAGCAGCCTAGGGACGGGACAGGCAATCAATGAGCAGTTCTTC. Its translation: CASSLGTGQAINEQFF.

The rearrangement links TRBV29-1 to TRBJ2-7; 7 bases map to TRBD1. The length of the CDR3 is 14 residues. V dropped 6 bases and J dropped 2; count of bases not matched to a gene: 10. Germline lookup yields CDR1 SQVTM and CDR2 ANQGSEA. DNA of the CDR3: TGCAGCGTGTTCAATCCGGGACAGACCTACGAGCAGTACTTC. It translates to CSVFNPGQTYEQYF.

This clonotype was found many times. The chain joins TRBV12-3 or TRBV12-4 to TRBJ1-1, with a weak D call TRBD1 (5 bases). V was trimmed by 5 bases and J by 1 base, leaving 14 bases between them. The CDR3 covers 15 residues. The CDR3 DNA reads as TGTGCCAGCAGTCCAGACCCTCAGGGGAACACTGAAGCTTTCTTT. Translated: CASSPDPQGNTEAFF.

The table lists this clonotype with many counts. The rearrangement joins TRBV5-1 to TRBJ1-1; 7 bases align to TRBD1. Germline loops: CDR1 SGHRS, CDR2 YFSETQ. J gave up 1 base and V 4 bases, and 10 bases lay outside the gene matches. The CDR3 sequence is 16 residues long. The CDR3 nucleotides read TGCGCCAGCAGCCCCTTCACAGGGGCCCAGAACACTGAAGCTTTCTTT. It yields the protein CASSPFTGAQNTEAFF.

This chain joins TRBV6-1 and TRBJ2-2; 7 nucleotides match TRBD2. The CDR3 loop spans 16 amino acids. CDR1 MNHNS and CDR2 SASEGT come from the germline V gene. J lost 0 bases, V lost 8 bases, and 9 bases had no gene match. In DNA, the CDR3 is TGTGCCAGCTTGCGGTCGGGGGGTTCGAACACCGGGGAGCTGTTTTTT. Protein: CASLRSGGSNTGELFF.

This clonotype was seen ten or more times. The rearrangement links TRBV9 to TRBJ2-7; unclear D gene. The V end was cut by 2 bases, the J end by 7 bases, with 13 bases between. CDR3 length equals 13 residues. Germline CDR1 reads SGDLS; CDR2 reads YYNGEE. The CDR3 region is CASSVGLLREQYF. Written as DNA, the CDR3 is TGTGCCAGCAGCGTTGGGCTCCTGAGGGAGCAGTACTTC.

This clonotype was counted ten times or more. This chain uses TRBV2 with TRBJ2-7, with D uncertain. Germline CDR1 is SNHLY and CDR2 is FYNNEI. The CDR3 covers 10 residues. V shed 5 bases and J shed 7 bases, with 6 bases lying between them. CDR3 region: CASSTAEQYF. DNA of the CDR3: TGTGCCAGCAGTACTGCGGAGCAGTACTTC.

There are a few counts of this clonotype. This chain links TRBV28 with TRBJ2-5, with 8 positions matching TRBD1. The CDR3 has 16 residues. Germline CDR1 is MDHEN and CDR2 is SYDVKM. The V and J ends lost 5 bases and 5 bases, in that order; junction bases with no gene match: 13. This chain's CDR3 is CASSPQYRGMVETQYF. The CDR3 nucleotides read TGTGCCAGCAGTCCGCAATACAGGGGGATGGTGGAGACCCAGTACTTC.

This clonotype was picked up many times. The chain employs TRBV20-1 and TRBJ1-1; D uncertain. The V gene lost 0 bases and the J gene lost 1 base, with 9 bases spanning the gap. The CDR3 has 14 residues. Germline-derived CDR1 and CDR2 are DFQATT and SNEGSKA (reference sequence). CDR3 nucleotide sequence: TGCAGTGCTAGAGACCTGGACGGGAACACTGAAGCTTTCTTT. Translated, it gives CSARDLDGNTEAFF.

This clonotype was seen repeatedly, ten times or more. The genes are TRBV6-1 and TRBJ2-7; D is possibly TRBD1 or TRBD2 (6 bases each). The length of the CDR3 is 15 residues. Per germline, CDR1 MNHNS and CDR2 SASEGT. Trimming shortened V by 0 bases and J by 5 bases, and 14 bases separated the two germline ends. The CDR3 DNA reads TGTGCCAGCAGTGAAGCAGGGGGGAATCCGGACGAGCAGTACTTC. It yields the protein CASSEAGGNPDEQYF.

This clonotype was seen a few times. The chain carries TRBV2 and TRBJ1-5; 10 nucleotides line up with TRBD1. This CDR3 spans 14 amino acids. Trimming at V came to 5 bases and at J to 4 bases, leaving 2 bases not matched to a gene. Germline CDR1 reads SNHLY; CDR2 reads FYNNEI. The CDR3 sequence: CASSRQGANQPQHF. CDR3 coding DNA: TGTGCCAGCAGTCGACAGGGGGCGAATCAGCCCCAGCATTTT.

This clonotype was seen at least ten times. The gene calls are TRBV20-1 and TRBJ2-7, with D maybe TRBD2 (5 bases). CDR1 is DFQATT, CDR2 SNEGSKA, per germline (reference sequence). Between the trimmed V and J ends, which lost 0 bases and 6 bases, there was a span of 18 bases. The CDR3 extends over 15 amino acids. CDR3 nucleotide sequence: TGCAGTGCTAGAGATCAAAGAGGGATTTGGCTCGAGCAGTACTTC. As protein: CSARDQRGIWLEQYF.